This entry lists 31 T cell receptor beta chains sequenced from one sample in a study of human T cells and chemical hapten exposure. The time point here: patch test 1, 2 weeks after DPC sensitization. The treatment here: therapeutic diphenylcyclopropenone sensitization with weekly scalp DPC. Blood, whole and unfractionated, served as the source for total RNA extraction. Each CDR3 protein gets one entry after TCRdb re-called the RACE reads with MiXCR. The table has 39,000 or so distinct CDR3 sequences, approximately 3.6% seen once. The input for sequencing was whole blood, taken in connection with sensitization to the hapten diphenylcyclopropenone (DPC). These receptors were taken from a man aged 50-60 years with alopecia areata. Some clones in this sample may be carry-over from other donors' samples.

Remarks on this clonotype: One base away lies a much larger clone, so this may be a sequencing read error. This sequence joins TRBV27 and TRBJ2-7, with D perhaps assigned TRBD1 or TRBD2 (5 bases each). Per germline, CDR1 MNHEY and CDR2 SMNVEV (reference sequence). This CDR3 comprises 13 residues. The V end was cut by 8 bases, the J end by 5 bases, with 16 bases between. For the CDR3, the DNA is TGTGCCAGCTCCTTCGTTGGGGACCACGAGCAGTACTTC. Translating it yields CASSFVGDHEQYF.

The CDR3 here is CASSPQGAQGSYEQYF. The CDR3 nucleotides are TGTGCCAGCTCACCACAGGGGGCCCAGGGCTCCTACGAGCAGTACTTC. The chain has TRBV18 and TRBJ2-7, with TRBD1 matching 7 bases. This CDR3 spans 16 amino acids. The germline CDR1 and CDR2 sequences are KGHSH and LQKENI. The V and J ends lost 1 base and 0 bases, in that order; junction bases with no gene match: 6.

This clonotype was observed many times. The J gene is TRBJ2-5, the V gene TRBV7-2, with D perhaps matching TRBD2 (5 bases). V dropped 0 bases and J dropped 1 base, with 6 bases sitting between them. Germline CDR1 reads SGHTA; CDR2 reads FQGNSA. CDR3 size: 14 residues. The CDR3 region is CASSLAGAQETQYF. The CDR3 coding sequence is TGTGCCAGCAGCTTAGCGGGAGCCCAAGAGACCCAGTACTTC.

At least ten counts were recorded for this clonotype. The rearrangement joins TRBV20-1 to TRBJ1-1; tentative D call: TRBD1 (6 bases). V lost 4 bases to trimming and J lost 8 bases, with 20 bases between them. Germline CDR1 and CDR2: DFQATT and SNEGSKA (reference sequence). The CDR3 loop spans 14 amino acids. Here the CDR3 reads CSAKRTRQAMEAFF. CDR3 DNA: TGCAGTGCTAAGCGTACCCGACAGGCAATGGAAGCTTTCTTT.

This clonotype appeared many times. The CDR3 loop is CASSSRRTSGYEQYF. CDR3 coding DNA: TGTGCCAGCAGTTCTAGGAGGACTAGCGGCTACGAGCAGTACTTC. The V and J genes are TRBV27 and TRBJ2-7; 10 bases match TRBD2. Trimming at V came to 4 bases and at J to 3 bases, leaving 6 bases not matched to a gene. The CDR3 is made up of 15 amino acids. CDR1 MNHEY and CDR2 SMNVEV come from the germline V gene (reference sequence).

This clonotype occurred many times. CDR3 sequence: CSARSTHNEQFF. As DNA, the CDR3 is TGCAGTGCTAGGTCTACCCACAATGAGCAGTTCTTC. This chain connects TRBV20-1 to TRBJ2-1; D is unresolved. V was pared by 3 bases and J by 5 bases, with 8 bases between. The CDR3 loop spans 12 amino acids. CDR1 and CDR2 from the germline V gene are DFQATT and SNEGSKA (reference sequence).

The sample holds a few counts of this clonotype. The J gene is TRBJ2-4, the V gene TRBV20-1; no clear D. V dropped 0 bases and J dropped 1 base, with 10 bases sitting between them. Per the germline V gene, CDR1 is DFQATT and CDR2 is SNEGSKA (reference sequence). The CDR3 totals 15 residues. CDR3 in DNA: TGCAGTGCTAGAGAAGAAACTCTGGCCAAAAACATTCAGTACTTC. Residues: CSAREETLAKNIQYF.

This clonotype has at least ten counts. The chain links TRBV7-2 to TRBJ1-5, with D perhaps matching TRBD1 (5 bases). The CDR3 contains 13 residues. V lost 5 bases and J lost 7, with 12 bases in between. CDR1 SGHTA and CDR2 FQGNSA come from the germline V gene. CDR3 nucleotide sequence: TGTGCCAGCAGCCCAGGGCGGGGGCAGCCCCAGCATTTT. Translating it yields CASSPGRGQPQHF.

This clonotype was seen at least ten times. The rearrangement uses TRBV20-1 and TRBJ2-3, with a possible D match to TRBD2 (5 bases). Trimming cost V 6 bases and J 6 bases, with 16 bases left between them. Germline CDR1 is DFQATT and CDR2 is SNEGSKA (reference sequence). CDR3 length: 13 amino acids. CDR3 coding DNA: TGCAGTGCCCCAGTGGCGGGCCGGGATACGCAGTATTTT. Its protein is CSAPVAGRDTQYF.

In its sample, this clonotype was seen many times. The chain employs TRBV29-1 and TRBJ2-5; D possibly corresponds to TRBD2 (5 bases). Germline lookup yields CDR1 SQVTM and CDR2 ANQGSEA. Trimming removed 6 bases from V and 1 base from J, with 15 bases in between. The CDR3 contains 14 residues. The CDR3 loop is CSVELDMLQETQYF. CDR3 sequence (DNA): TGCAGCGTAGAACTAGACATGCTCCAAGAGACCCAGTACTTC.

The V and J genes are TRBV30 and TRBJ1-6, with D unclear. This CDR3 has 14 residues. The V end was cut by 8 bases, the J end by 5 bases, with 16 bases between. Germline CDR1 reads GTSNPN; CDR2 reads SVGIG (reference sequence). CDR3 in amino acids: CARQAGENNSPLHF. In DNA form, the CDR3 reads TGTGCCCGCCAGGCTGGGGAAAATAATTCACCCCTCCACTTT.

In this sample, this clonotype turned up many times. CDR3 sequence: CSAGKLAGEETQYF. CDR3 nucleotides: TGCAGTGCCGGGAAACTAGCGGGAGAAGAGACCCAGTACTTC. This sequence joins TRBV20-1 and TRBJ2-5; 11 positions match TRBD2. V lost 6 bases and J lost 3; bases outside the gene matches: 6. CDR3 size: 14 residues. In germline, CDR1 is DFQATT, CDR2 SNEGSKA (reference sequence).

Many counts were recorded for this clonotype. The chain carries TRBV20-1 and TRBJ2-3, with TRBD1 matching 7 bases. The CDR3 contains 15 residues. Germline V gene sequence: CDR1 DFQATT, CDR2 SNEGSKA (reference sequence). V lost 6 bases to trimming and J lost 4 bases; unmatched junction nucleotides: 13. The CDR3 nucleotides are TGCAGTGCGGAATACACCAGGGGGTCCCCAGATACGCAGTATTTT. This translates into CSAEYTRGSPDTQYF.

This clonotype was seen many times. The rearrangement uses TRBV10-3 and TRBJ1-1, with D hard to call. CDR1 is ENHRY and CDR2 is SYGVKD in the germline V gene. CDR3 size: 15 residues. V lost 6 bases to trimming and J lost 0 bases, with 14 bases between them. CDR3 coding DNA: TGTGCCATCAGGGGCGGCGACCGATTGAACACTGAAGCTTTCTTT. Translation: CAIRGGDRLNTEAFF.

About this clonotype: This may arise from a read error, as a much more abundant clone is one base away. This rearrangement joins TRBV19 to TRBJ1-4, with D possibly matching TRBD1 (5 bases). CDR3 size: 15 residues. The germline CDR1 and CDR2 sequences are LNHDA and SQIVND (reference sequence). Here the CDR3 DNA reads TGTGCCTGTAGTATAGCGGGACCGCGGGATGAAAAACTGTTTTTT. Amino acid sequence: CACSIAGPRDEKLFF.

The sample holds many counts of this clonotype. The chain couples TRBV15 to TRBJ1-3; D is uncertain. CDR3 length equals 14 residues. Trimming pared 0 bases from V and 4 bases from J, leaving 7 bases between. In germline, CDR1 is LNHNV, CDR2 YYDKDF (reference sequence). The CDR3 DNA sequence: TGTGCCACCAGCAGAGATGCGAGGGGAAACACCATATATTTT. It translates to CATSRDARGNTIYF.

This clonotype was recorded many times. J is TRBJ1-2 and V is TRBV24-1; D gene uncertain. CDR1 and CDR2 from the germline V gene are KGHDR and SFDVKD. Trimming removed 3 bases from V and 4 bases from J, with 17 bases in between. The CDR3 extends over 16 amino acids. The CDR3 protein is CATSDLVIRQLYGYTF. The CDR3 DNA reads as TGTGCCACCAGTGATCTAGTAATCCGGCAGCTCTATGGCTACACCTTC.

This clonotype was recorded many times. The chain couples TRBV7-2 to TRBJ2-3; 15 bases match TRBD2. CDR1 is SGHTA, CDR2 FQGNSA, per germline. V shed 4 bases and J 5 bases; nucleotides not matched to a gene: 1. The CDR3 consists of 15 residues. CDR3 loop: CASSSGLAGGDTQYF. CDR3 coding DNA: TGTGCCAGCAGCTCGGGACTAGCGGGAGGAGATACGCAGTATTTT.

At least ten counts were recorded for this clonotype. Written as DNA, the CDR3 is TGTGCCAGCATTGGTTGGGAGAGCAATCAGCCCCAGCATTTT. Its protein is CASIGWESNQPQHF. The chain links TRBV6-1 to TRBJ1-5; no definite D call. The germline V gene has CDR1 MNHNS and CDR2 SASEGT. The V end lost 7 bases, the J end lost 1 base, and 11 bases lay between the germline ends. The length of the CDR3 is 14 residues.

This clonotype was counted ten times or more. The chain recombines TRBV10-3 with TRBJ1-2, with 9 bases fitting TRBD1. Germline CDR1 is ENHRY and CDR2 is SYGVKD. V trimming: 4 bases; J trimming: 1 base; junction bases outside the gene matches: 1. This CDR3 is 14 amino acids long. The CDR3 reads CAISGGQGNYGYTF. CDR3 in DNA: TGTGCCATCAGTGGGGGACAGGGTAACTATGGCTACACCTTC.

Concerning this clonotype itself: This could be a read error, since a much larger clone is one nucleotide away. The chain combines TRBV30 with TRBJ2-3; D ambiguous. Germline-derived CDR1 and CDR2 are GTSNPN and SVGIG (reference sequence). Trimming stripped 0 bases from V and 7 bases from J, with 8 bases between. This CDR3 spans 12 amino acids. CDR3 DNA sequence: TGTGCCTGGAGTGTAACCGGATATACGCAGTATTTT. Translation: CAWSVTGYTQYF.

There are many counts of this clonotype. V gene TRBV7-2 combines with J gene TRBJ2-7, with a possible D match to TRBD1 (6 bases). Trimming left V 6 bases short and J 3 bases short, with 15 bases between. The V gene's germline CDR1 is SGHTA and CDR2 FQGNSA. The CDR3 sequence is 14 residues long. The CDR3: CASSPTGNYYEQYF. Here the CDR3 DNA reads TGTGCCAGCAGTCCCACAGGGAATTACTACGAGCAGTACTTC.

This clonotype has at least ten counts. This sequence joins TRBV6-1 and TRBJ2-1, with D possibly matching TRBD2 (6 bases). CDR3 length equals 14 residues. Germline loops: CDR1 MNHNS, CDR2 SASEGT. Trimming took 5 bases from V and 5 from J, leaving 13 bases between them. The CDR3 DNA reads as TGTGCCAGCAGTTTCCATGGAGGGAACAATGAGCAGTTCTTC. It is translated as CASSFHGGNNEQFF.

This clonotype came up many times. The rearrangement uses TRBV7-2 and TRBJ2-3; 10 bases are shared with TRBD2. V shed 3 bases and J 4 bases; nucleotides not matched to a gene: 4. In germline, CDR1 is SGHTA, CDR2 FQGNSA. The CDR3 is 15 residues long. The CDR3 spells CASSFTSGTADTQYF. The CDR3 DNA sequence: TGTGCCAGCAGCTTTACTAGCGGGACGGCAGATACGCAGTATTTT.

By proportion, this clonotype is medium-sized (0.01 to 0.1%). The chain carries TRBV4-2 and TRBJ2-3; 8 bases fit TRBD2. V trimming: 0 bases; J trimming: 6 bases; junction bases outside the gene matches: 8. The CDR3 has 16 amino acids. Germline V lookup: CDR1 LGHNA, CDR2 YNFKEQ. The CDR3 region has the DNA TGTGCCAGCAGCCAAGAAAATCGGGAGGGCCGTGATACGCAGTATTTT. This sequence encodes CASSQENREGRDTQYF.

This clonotype was seen at least ten times. The rearrangement uses TRBV29-1 and TRBJ2-5; TRBD2 agrees at 13 bases. Germline V gives CDR1 SQVTM, CDR2 ANQGSEA. CDR3 length: 16 residues. Germline trimming cut 7 bases from V and 5 bases from J; bases unmatched to any gene: 13. The CDR3 sequence: CSAGPPGLAGVETQYF. CDR3 DNA: TGCAGCGCTGGTCCCCCTGGACTAGCGGGAGTTGAGACCCAGTACTTC.

This clonotype was found many times. The rearrangement joins TRBV6-2 or TRBV6-3 to TRBJ2-7; perhaps TRBD2 as D (5 bases). Trimming took 6 bases from V and 1 from J, leaving 13 bases between them. CDR3 length equals 14 residues. Germline V gene lookup returns CDR1 MNHEY and CDR2 SVGEGT. CDR3 in amino acids: CASSRPSGSYEQYF. The CDR3 DNA reads TGTGCCAGCAGCAGACCAAGCGGATCCTACGAGCAGTACTTC.

This clonotype was found many times. The rearrangement links TRBV18 to TRBJ2-3, with 8 bases that match TRBD1. Germline V gene lookup returns CDR1 KGHSH and CDR2 LQKENI. Trimming cost V 2 bases and J 4 bases; bases outside gene matches: 2. The CDR3 length is 14 residues. CDR3 region: CASSPRTGPDTQYF. CDR3 coding DNA: TGTGCCAGCTCACCAAGGACAGGGCCAGATACGCAGTATTTT.

The table lists this clonotype with many counts. The chain employs TRBV6-1 and TRBJ1-1, with TRBD1 matching over 9 bases. The CDR3 has 13 residues. With V trimmed by 4 bases and J by 11 bases, 8 bases remained unmatched. CDR1 MNHNS and CDR2 SASEGT come from the germline V gene. This chain's CDR3 is CASSVTGGLLAFF. The CDR3 coding sequence is TGTGCCAGCAGTGTTACAGGGGGCTTATTGGCTTTCTTT.

This clonotype has ten or more counts. This rearrangement joins TRBV6-5 to TRBJ1-6, with D possibly being TRBD1 (5 bases). Germline CDR1 MNHEY, CDR2 SVGAGI. V lost 7 bases, J lost 5 bases, and 12 bases lay in between. This CDR3 comprises 14 residues. CDR3 protein: CASTSRQHNSPLHF. Here the CDR3 DNA reads TGTGCCAGCACCTCAAGACAGCATAATTCACCCCTCCACTTT.

This clonotype occurred many times. V usage is TRBV10-3 and J usage is TRBJ2-3; possibly TRBD2 for D (6 bases). V lost 4 bases and J 5 bases, leaving 16 bases between the germline ends. The CDR3 runs to 15 residues. Per germline, CDR1 ENHRY and CDR2 SYGVKD. The CDR3 loop is CAISVGSGSLDTQYF. DNA for the CDR3: TGTGCCATCAGTGTGGGTAGCGGTTCCTTAGATACGCAGTATTTT.